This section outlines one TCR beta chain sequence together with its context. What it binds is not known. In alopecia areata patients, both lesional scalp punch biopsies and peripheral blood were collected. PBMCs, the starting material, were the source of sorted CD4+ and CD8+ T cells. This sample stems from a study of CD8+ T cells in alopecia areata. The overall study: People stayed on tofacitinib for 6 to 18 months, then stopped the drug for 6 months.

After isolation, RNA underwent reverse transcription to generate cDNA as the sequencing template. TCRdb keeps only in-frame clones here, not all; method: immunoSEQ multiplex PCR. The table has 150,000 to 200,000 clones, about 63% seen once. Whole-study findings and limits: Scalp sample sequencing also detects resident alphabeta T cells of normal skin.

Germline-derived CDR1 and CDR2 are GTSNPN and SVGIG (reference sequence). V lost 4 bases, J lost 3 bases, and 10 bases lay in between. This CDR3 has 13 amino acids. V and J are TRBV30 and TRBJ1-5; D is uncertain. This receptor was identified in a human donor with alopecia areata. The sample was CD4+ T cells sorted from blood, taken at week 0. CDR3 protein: CAWNNGNNQPQHF. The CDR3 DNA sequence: TGTGCCTGGAATAACGGGAACAATCAGCCCCAGCATTTT.